What follows are 20 T cell receptor beta chains derived from one specimen sequenced in a study of T cell changes during pregnancy in multiple sclerosis. Sequenced by immunoSEQ multiplex PCR; TCRdb stores in-frame clones only, minus some. The sample comprises under 130,000 clones, roughly 90% of which are singletons, and less than 4% rests with the top ten. The sequenced sample was peripheral blood, obtained after pregnancy. The receptors shown here come from a female donor with multiple sclerosis, enrolled in a pregnancy study.

This chain links TRBV7-3 with TRBJ2-2; 7 nucleotides match TRBD2. CDR3 length: 15 amino acids. The junction had 7 bases not matched to a gene; V was cut back by 5 bases and J by 4 bases. Germline lookup yields CDR1 SGHTA and CDR2 FQGTGA. The CDR3 sequence is CASSATGGITGELFF. CDR3 nucleotides: TGTGCCAGCAGCGCAACCGGGGGGATCACCGGGGAGCTGTTTTTT.

The V and J genes are TRBV29-1 and TRBJ1-2, with D possibly matching TRBD1 (6 bases). The CDR3 spans 14 residues. The V end was cut by 0 bases, the J end by 3 bases, with 11 bases between. CDR1 and CDR2 (germline): SQVTM, ANQGSEA. As DNA, the CDR3 is TGCAGCGTTGAAGATCTGGGACAACACTATGGCTACACCTTC. It is translated as CSVEDLGQHYGYTF. Using reference TRBV29-1 and TRBJ1-2 for the parts outside the CDR3, the full variable domain is SAVISQKPSRDICQRGTSLTIQCQVDSQVTMMFWYRQQPGQSLTLIATANQGSEATYESGFVIDKFPISRPNLTFSTLTVSNMSPEDSSIYLCSVEDLGQHYGYTFGSGTRLTVV.

The rearrangement joins TRBV4-1 to TRBJ1-1, with 8 bases lining up with TRBD1. There are 15 residues in the CDR3. CDR1 MGHRA and CDR2 YSYEKL come from the germline V gene. The V gene end was trimmed by 2 bases and the J gene end by 0 bases; junction bases not matched to a gene: 2. In DNA, the CDR3 is TGCGCCAGCAGCCAATTGACAGGGGTGAACACTGAAGCTTTCTTT. It codes for CASSQLTGVNTEAFF.

The rearrangement links TRBV4-1 to TRBJ1-4; D might be TRBD1 (6 bases). V was shortened by 4 bases and J by 4 bases, with 10 bases between the two germline ends. This CDR3 comprises 14 residues. Per the germline V gene, CDR1 is MGHRA and CDR2 is YSYEKL. The CDR3 bases are TGCGCCAGCAGCCTGCAGGGGTTTAATGAAAAACTGTTTTTT. Its translation is CASSLQGFNEKLFF.

This chain connects TRBV30 to TRBJ1-2; D unclear. V gave up 6 bases and J gave up 5 bases, with 10 bases separating them. The CDR3 is 11 residues long. The germline V gene has CDR1 GTSNPN and CDR2 SVGIG (reference sequence). CDR3 amino acids: CACPRSYGYTF. The CDR3 DNA is TGTGCCTGTCCTCGTTCTTATGGCTACACCTTC.

This clone came up once. V gene TRBV27 combines with J gene TRBJ2-2; 7 bases map to TRBD2. The germline CDR1 and CDR2 sequences are MNHEY and SMNVEV (reference sequence). This CDR3 contains 13 residues. With 6 bases clipped from V and 6 bases from J, the junction kept 4 bases outside the gene matches. Written as DNA, the CDR3 is TGTGCCAGCAGCCGGGGAGGGGCCGGGGAGCTGTTTTTT. The encoded protein is CASSRGGAGELFF.

The chain recombines TRBV27 with TRBJ1-6, with D maybe TRBD1 (6 bases). The CDR3 covers 15 residues. CDR1 is MNHEY and CDR2 is SMNVEV in the germline V gene (reference sequence). The V and J ends lost 2 bases and 8 bases respectively, with 13 bases between them. The DNA for the CDR3 is TGTGCCAGCAGTTTAGGGGGGGACACTTATTCACCCCTCCACTTT. Its protein is CASSLGGDTYSPLHF.

The sample holds one count of this clone. This chain links TRBV4-1 with TRBJ2-1, with a weak D call TRBD2 (6 bases). V shed 1 base and J shed 4 bases, with 17 bases lying between them. The CDR3 sequence is 17 residues long. CDR1 and CDR2 (germline): MGHRA, YSYEKL. The CDR3 loop is CASSQVVAARVYNEQFF. DNA of the CDR3: TGCGCCAGCAGCCAAGTCGTAGCGGCCCGTGTTTACAATGAGCAGTTCTTC.

The table lists this clone with a few counts. This chain connects TRBV5-1 to TRBJ2-1, with 11 bases identical to TRBD2. CDR3 length: 14 amino acids. Germline values: CDR1 SGHRS, CDR2 YFSETQ. Trimming at V came to 4 bases and at J to 8 bases, leaving 5 bases not matched to a gene. The DNA of the CDR3 is TGCGCCAGCAGCGGGACTAGCGGTGCCGATGAGCAGTTCTTC. It codes for CASSGTSGADEQFF.

This chain uses TRBV14 with TRBJ1-5; TRBD1 is a possible D gene (6 bases). V shed 9 bases and J shed 5 bases, with 14 bases lying between them. Germline assignment: CDR1 SGHDN and CDR2 FVKESK. This CDR3 spans 13 amino acids. CDR3 coding DNA: TGTGCCAGTGCCAAGGGGGTGGATCAGCCCCAGCATTTT. Translated: CASAKGVDQPQHF.

V usage is TRBV18 and J usage is TRBJ1-1; the D gene is possibly TRBD1 (5 bases). The V gene's germline CDR1 is KGHSH and CDR2 LQKENI. This CDR3 comprises 14 residues. Trimming took off 3 bases at V and 6 bases at J, with 14 bases between the two ends. The CDR3 region is CASSPSAGLAEAFF. For the CDR3, the DNA is TGTGCCAGCTCACCTTCGGCAGGGTTGGCTGAAGCTTTCTTT.

The V call is TRBV5-4, the J call TRBJ2-7; D remains ambiguous. Germline loops: CDR1 SGHNT, CDR2 YYREEE (reference sequence). The CDR3 loop spans 14 amino acids. V was shortened by 6 bases and J by 7 bases, with 20 bases between the two germline ends. The CDR3 is CASNVNPGSEEQYF. The DNA for the CDR3 is TGTGCCAGCAACGTTAACCCCGGTTCGGAGGAGCAGTACTTC.

This clone was seen a single time. The chain joins TRBV10-1 to TRBJ2-3; tentative D call: TRBD2 (6 bases). Between the trimmed V and J ends, which lost 5 bases and 4 bases, there was a span of 10 bases. The germline CDR1 and CDR2 sequences are WNHNN and SYGVQD (reference sequence). The CDR3 covers 13 residues. This chain's CDR3 is CASSLGLSDTQYF. For the CDR3, the DNA is TGCGCCAGCAGTTTGGGACTTTCAGATACGCAGTATTTT.

This clone was detected only once. V usage is TRBV27 and J usage is TRBJ2-7; TRBD1 might be the D (5 bases). Trimming took off 3 bases at V and 5 bases at J, with 14 bases between the two ends. Germline CDR1 MNHEY, CDR2 SMNVEV (reference sequence). This CDR3 is built from 14 residues. CDR3 DNA sequence: TGTGCCAGCAGTTTCCACGGTCCAGGGAACGAGCAGTACTTC. This sequence encodes CASSFHGPGNEQYF.

The CDR3 region is CASSPYGGHQPQHF. CDR3 DNA: TGTGCCAGCAGTCCATACGGAGGGCATCAGCCCCAGCATTTT. This chain uses TRBV25-1 with TRBJ1-5; unclear D gene. CDR3 length: 14 amino acids. Trimming left V 5 bases short and J 5 bases short, with 13 bases between. The germline CDR1 and CDR2 sequences are MGHDK and SYGVNS.

The gene calls are TRBV5-4 and TRBJ2-7; 7 nucleotides line up with TRBD1. Germline values: CDR1 SGHNT, CDR2 YYREEE (reference sequence). CDR3 size: 13 residues. V was clipped by 4 bases and J by 4 bases; unmatched bases: 5. CDR3 amino acids: CASSTYRGYEQYF. Written as DNA, the CDR3 is TGTGCCAGCAGCACATACAGGGGATACGAGCAGTACTTC.

The chain joins TRBV7-2 to TRBJ2-3; possibly TRBD2 for D (6 bases). The germline gives CDR1 SGHTA, CDR2 FQGNSA. The V gene lost 5 bases and the J gene lost 2 bases, with 11 bases spanning the gap. This CDR3 comprises 14 residues. In DNA, the CDR3 is TGTGCCAGCAGCCCTAGCGTAGCCACAGATACGCAGTATTTT. Translation gives CASSPSVATDTQYF.

The chain couples TRBV7-2 to TRBJ2-1, with 8 bases lining up with TRBD1. Losses at the gene ends were 4 bases for V and 5 bases for J; bases not matched to a gene: 7. The CDR3 is 15 residues long. Germline CDR1 is SGHTA and CDR2 is FQGNSA. The CDR3 sequence is CASSSGGRVDNEQFF. The CDR3 DNA sequence: TGTGCCAGCAGCTCAGGGGGCCGTGTAGACAATGAGCAGTTCTTC.

This chain links TRBV5-1 with TRBJ2-7; D ambiguous. CDR1 is SGHRS, CDR2 YFSETQ, per germline. Trimming shortened V by 4 bases and J by 7 bases, and 18 bases separated the two germline ends. The CDR3 is made up of 14 amino acids. In DNA, the CDR3 is TGCGCCAGCAGCGGTGGTCACCCCGAGGAGGAGCAGTACTTC. It specifies CASSGGHPEEEQYF.

The J gene is TRBJ1-2, the V gene TRBV11-3, with D possibly being TRBD1 (6 bases). CDR1 and CDR2 from the germline V gene are SGHNT and YENEEA. CDR3 size: 14 residues. V lost 8 bases and J lost 6, with 19 bases in between. CDR3 coding DNA: TGTGCCAGCTGCGTAGGGGGGACTCCGGATGGCTACACCTTC. This sequence encodes CASCVGGTPDGYTF.